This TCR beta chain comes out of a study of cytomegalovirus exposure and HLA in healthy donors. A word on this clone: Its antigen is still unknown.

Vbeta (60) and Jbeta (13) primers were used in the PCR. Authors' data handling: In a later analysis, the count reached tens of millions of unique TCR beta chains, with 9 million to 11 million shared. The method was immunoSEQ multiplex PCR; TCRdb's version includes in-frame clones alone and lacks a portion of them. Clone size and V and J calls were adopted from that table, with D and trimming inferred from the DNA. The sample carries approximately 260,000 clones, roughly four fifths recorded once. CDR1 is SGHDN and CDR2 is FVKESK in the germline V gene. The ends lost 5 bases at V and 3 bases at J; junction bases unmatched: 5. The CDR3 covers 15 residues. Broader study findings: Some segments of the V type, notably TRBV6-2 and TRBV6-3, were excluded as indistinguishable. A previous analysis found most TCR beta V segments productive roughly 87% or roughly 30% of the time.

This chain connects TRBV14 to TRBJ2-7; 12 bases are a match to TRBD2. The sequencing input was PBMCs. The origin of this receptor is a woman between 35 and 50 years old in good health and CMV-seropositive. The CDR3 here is CASSKGLAGIYEQYF. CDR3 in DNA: TGTGCCAGCAGCAAGGGACTAGCGGGCATCTACGAGCAGTACTTC.